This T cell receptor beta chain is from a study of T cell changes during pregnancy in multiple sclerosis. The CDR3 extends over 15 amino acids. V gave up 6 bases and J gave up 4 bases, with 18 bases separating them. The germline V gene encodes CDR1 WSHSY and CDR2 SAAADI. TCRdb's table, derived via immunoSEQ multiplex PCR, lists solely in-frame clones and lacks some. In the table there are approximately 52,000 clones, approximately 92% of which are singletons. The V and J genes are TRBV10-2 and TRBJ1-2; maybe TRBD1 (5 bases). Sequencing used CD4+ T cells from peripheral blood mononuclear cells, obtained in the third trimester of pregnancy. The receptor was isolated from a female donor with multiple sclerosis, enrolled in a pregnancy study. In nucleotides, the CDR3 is TGCGCCAGCAGCGCGGGACGTCCGGGCGGCTATGGCTACACCTTC. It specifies CASSAGRPGGYGYTF.